This T cell receptor (beta chain) was documented in a study of immune evolution from preneoplasia to lung adenocarcinoma. The V end lost 0 bases, the J end lost 2 bases, and 11 bases lay between the germline ends. The CDR3 spans 16 residues. The germline V gene has CDR1 LNHNV and CDR2 YYDKDF (reference sequence). Histologic diagnosis was independently verified by two lung pathologists. Whole-study results and caveats: From normal lung to invasive adenocarcinoma, top clone frequencies appeared to decrease. Later-stage lesions appeared to have more T cells, more diversity, less clonality.

With regard to this clone: Antigen unknown.

Sequencing used immunoSEQ multiplex PCR; TCRdb keeps in-frame clones, though not all of them. Here the sample spans around 10,000 clones, around three quarters being singletons. The chain uses TRBV15 and TRBJ1-5; tentatively, D is TRBD1 (5 bases). This TCR came from a person between 60 and 69 years old with lung adenocarcinoma. Some clones in this sample may be carry-over from other donors' samples. Sample: FFPE normal lung tissue adjacent to the tumor. The CDR3 loop is CATSRDNRGGNQPQHF. CDR3 nucleotides: TGTGCCACCAGCAGAGATAACCGGGGGGGCAATCAGCCCCAGCATTTT.